This TCR beta chain was identified during a study of beta chain features in type 1 diabetes. The isolated RNA, all of it, was reverse transcribed, so expressed TCRB transcripts were what got sequenced. The table came from immunoSEQ multiplex PCR; TCRdb's copy has only in-frame clones and leaves some out. The sample lists roughly 340,000 clones, roughly 12% occurring once. Concerning this clone itself: Its antigen is still unknown.

Study outcomes and limitations: TCRB CDR3s from Type 1 diabetes patients were moderately but significantly shorter in all four CD4+ subsets. Whether TCRB rearrangement is influenced by HLA type went unresolved here. There were fewer insertions and more deletions at the VDJ junctions of type 1 diabetes patients. Within the patient group, naive, central memory and Treg TCRB repertoires appeared more similar to each other than within healthy donors.

Sorting with CD45RO/CCR7/CD25/CD127/CD95/CD27 yielded naive, central memory, regulatory and stem-like memory CD4+ cells. Per the germline V gene, CDR1 is SQVTM and CDR2 is ANQGSEA. The CDR3 is 13 residues long. V lost 1 base, J lost 3 bases, and 9 bases lay in between. The chain combines TRBV29-1 with TRBJ1-1; possible D gene TRBD1, 5 bases. Specimen: naive CD4+ T cells from blood. This receptor was identified in a woman under 30 with type 1 diabetes. The DNA for the CDR3 is TGCAGCGTTGAAGTTTGGACATACACTGAAGCTTTCTTT. This translates into CSVEVWTYTEAFF.